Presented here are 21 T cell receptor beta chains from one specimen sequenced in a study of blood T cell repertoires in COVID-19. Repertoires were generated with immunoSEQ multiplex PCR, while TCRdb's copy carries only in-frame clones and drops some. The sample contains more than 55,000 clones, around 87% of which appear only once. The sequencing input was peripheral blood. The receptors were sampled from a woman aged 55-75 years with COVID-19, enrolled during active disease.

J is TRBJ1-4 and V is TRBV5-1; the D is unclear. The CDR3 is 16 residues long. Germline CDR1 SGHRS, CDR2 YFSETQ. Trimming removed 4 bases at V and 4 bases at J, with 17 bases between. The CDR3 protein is CASSLSHGGNNEKLFF. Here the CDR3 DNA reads TGCGCCAGCAGCCTCTCCCACGGAGGGAATAATGAAAAACTGTTTTTT.

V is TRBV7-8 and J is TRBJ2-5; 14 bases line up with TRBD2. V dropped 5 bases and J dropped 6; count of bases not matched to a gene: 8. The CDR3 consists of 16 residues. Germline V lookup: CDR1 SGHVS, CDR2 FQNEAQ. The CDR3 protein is CASSRGTSGRGKTQYF. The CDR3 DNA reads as TGTGCCAGCAGCCGAGGGACTAGCGGGAGAGGAAAGACCCAGTACTTC.

The chain's CDR3 is CATSRDLRSDTQYF. The DNA of the CDR3 is TGTGCCACCAGCAGAGATCTACGGTCAGATACGCAGTATTTT. The chain is built from TRBV15 and TRBJ2-3, with D unresolved. The CDR3 spans 14 residues. Looked up from germline, CDR1 is LNHNV and CDR2 is YYDKDF (reference sequence). Trimming stripped 0 bases from V and 4 bases from J, with 8 bases between.

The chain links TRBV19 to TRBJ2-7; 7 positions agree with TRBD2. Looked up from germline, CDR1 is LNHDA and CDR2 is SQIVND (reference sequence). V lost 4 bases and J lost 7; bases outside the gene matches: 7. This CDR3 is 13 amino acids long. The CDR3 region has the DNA TGTGCCAGTAGTACCCGACTAGCTGGGGAGCAGTACTTC. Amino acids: CASSTRLAGEQYF.

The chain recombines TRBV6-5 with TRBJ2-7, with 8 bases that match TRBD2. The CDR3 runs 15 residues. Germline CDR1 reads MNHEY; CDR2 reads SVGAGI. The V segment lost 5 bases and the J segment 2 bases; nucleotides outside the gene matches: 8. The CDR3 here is CASSPGLALPYEQYF. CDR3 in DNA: TGTGCCAGCAGTCCAGGACTAGCCCTCCCCTACGAGCAGTACTTC.

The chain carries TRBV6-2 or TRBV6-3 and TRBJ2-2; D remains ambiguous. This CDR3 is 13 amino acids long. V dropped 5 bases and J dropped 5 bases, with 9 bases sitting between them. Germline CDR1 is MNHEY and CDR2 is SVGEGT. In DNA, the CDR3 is TGTGCCAGCAGTATCCTTGAGACCGGGGAGCTGTTTTTT. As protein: CASSILETGELFF.

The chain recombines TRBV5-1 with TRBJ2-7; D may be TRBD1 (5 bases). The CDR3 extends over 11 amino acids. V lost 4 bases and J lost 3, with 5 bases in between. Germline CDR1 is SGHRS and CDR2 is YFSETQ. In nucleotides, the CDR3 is TGCGCCAGCAGCAGGGGCTACGAGCAGTACTTC. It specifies CASSRGYEQYF.

The CDR3 here is CASSYSVRLGTEAFF. CDR3 nucleotide sequence: TGTGCCAGCAGTTACTCTGTGCGACTGGGCACTGAAGCTTTCTTT. The V gene is TRBV6-5, the J gene TRBJ1-1, with D uncertain. V shed 0 bases and J shed 4 bases, with 12 bases lying between them. The CDR3 length is 15 residues. The germline CDR1 and CDR2 sequences are MNHEY and SVGAGI.

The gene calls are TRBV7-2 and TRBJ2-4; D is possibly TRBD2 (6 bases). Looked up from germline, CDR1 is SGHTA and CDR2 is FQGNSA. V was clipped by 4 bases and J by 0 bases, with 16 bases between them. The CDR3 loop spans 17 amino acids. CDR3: CASSYNSGILAKNIQYF. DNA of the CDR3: TGTGCCAGCAGCTATAATAGCGGTATACTAGCCAAAAACATTCAGTACTTC.

The CDR3 DNA sequence: TGCGCCAGCAGCTTGGCTAGAGCCAAAGAGACCCAGTACTTC. This translates into CASSLARAKETQYF. This sequence joins TRBV5-1 and TRBJ2-5; D gene ambiguous. Trimming removed 0 bases from V and 3 bases from J, with 9 bases in between. CDR1 and CDR2 (germline): SGHRS, YFSETQ. This CDR3 has 14 residues.

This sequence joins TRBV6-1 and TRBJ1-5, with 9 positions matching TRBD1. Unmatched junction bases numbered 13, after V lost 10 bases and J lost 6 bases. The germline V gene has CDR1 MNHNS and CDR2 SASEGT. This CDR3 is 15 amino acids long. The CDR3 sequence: CATLPGQGSGQPQHF. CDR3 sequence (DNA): TGTGCCACCCTCCCGGGACAGGGATCAGGTCAGCCCCAGCATTTT.

In DNA, the CDR3 is TGTGCCATCAGTGTTCAGGGCTTCTACGAGCAGTACTTC. Encoded protein: CAISVQGFYEQYF. This rearrangement joins TRBV10-3 to TRBJ2-7; TRBD1 is a possible D gene (5 bases). Germline V gene lookup returns CDR1 ENHRY and CDR2 SYGVKD. Deletions cut 4 bases from V and 3 bases from J, with 10 bases between. CDR3 size: 13 residues.

The CDR3 here is CASSQDQTGVNTEAFF. In DNA form, the CDR3 reads TGCGCCAGCAGCCAAGATCAGACAGGGGTGAACACTGAAGCTTTCTTT. This rearrangement joins TRBV4-1 to TRBJ1-1; 8 positions match TRBD1. V shed 0 bases, J shed 0 bases, and the junction held 3 bases outside the gene matches. In germline, CDR1 is MGHRA, CDR2 YSYEKL. The CDR3 length is 16 residues.

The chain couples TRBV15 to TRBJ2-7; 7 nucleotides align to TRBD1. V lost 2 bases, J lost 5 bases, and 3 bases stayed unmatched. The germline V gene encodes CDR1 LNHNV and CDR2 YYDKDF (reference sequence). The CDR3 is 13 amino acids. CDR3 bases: TGTGCCACCAGCAGAAGGGGGCCGAACGAGCAGTACTTC. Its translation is CATSRRGPNEQYF.

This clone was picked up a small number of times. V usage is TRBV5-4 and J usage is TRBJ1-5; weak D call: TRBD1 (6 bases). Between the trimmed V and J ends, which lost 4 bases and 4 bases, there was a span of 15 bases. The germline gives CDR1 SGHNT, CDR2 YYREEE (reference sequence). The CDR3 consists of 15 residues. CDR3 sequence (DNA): TGTGCCAGCAGCGACCAGGGTAGGGGGAATCAGCCCCAGCATTTT. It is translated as CASSDQGRGNQPQHF.

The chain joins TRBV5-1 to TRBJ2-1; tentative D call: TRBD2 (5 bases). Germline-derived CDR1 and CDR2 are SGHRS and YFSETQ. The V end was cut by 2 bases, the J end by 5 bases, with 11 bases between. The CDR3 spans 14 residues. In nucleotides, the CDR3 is TGCGCCAGCAGCTTTTTTTCGCGGGACAATGAGCAGTTCTTC. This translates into CASSFFSRDNEQFF. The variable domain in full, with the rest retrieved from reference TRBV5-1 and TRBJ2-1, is KAGVTQTPRYLIKTRGQQVTLSCSPISGHRSVSWYQQTPGQGLQFLFEYFSETQRNKGNFPGRFSGRQFSNSRSEMNVSTLELGDSALYLCASSFFSRDNEQFFGPGTRLTVL.

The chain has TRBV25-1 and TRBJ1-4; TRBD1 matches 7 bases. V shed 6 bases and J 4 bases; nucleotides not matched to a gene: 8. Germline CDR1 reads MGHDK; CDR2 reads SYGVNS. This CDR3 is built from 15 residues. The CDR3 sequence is CASSQDRAYNEKLFF. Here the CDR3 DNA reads TGTGCCAGCAGCCAAGACAGGGCATATAATGAAAAACTGTTTTTT.

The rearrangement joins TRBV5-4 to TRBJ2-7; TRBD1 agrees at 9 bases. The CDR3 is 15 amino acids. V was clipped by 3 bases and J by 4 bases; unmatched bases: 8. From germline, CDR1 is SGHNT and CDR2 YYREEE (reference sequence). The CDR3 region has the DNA TGTGCCAGCAGCTCCGACAGGGGGTTCATTTACGAGCAGTACTTC. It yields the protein CASSSDRGFIYEQYF.

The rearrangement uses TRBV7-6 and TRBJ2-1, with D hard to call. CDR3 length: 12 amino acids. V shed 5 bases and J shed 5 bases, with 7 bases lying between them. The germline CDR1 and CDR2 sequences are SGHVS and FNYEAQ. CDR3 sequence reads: CASSAMNNEQFF. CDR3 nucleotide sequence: TGTGCCAGCAGCGCTATGAACAATGAGCAGTTCTTC.

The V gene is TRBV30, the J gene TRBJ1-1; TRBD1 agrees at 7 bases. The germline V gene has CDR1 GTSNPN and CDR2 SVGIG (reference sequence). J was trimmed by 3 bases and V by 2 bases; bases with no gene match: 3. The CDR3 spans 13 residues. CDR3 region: CAWSRGGHTEAFF. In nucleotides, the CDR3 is TGTGCCTGGAGTAGAGGGGGCCACACTGAAGCTTTCTTT.

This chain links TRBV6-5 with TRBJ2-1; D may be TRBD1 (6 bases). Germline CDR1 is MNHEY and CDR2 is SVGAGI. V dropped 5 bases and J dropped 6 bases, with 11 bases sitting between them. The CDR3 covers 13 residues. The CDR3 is CASSKQGPNEQFF. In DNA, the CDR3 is TGTGCCAGCAGTAAACAGGGTCCCAATGAGCAGTTCTTC.